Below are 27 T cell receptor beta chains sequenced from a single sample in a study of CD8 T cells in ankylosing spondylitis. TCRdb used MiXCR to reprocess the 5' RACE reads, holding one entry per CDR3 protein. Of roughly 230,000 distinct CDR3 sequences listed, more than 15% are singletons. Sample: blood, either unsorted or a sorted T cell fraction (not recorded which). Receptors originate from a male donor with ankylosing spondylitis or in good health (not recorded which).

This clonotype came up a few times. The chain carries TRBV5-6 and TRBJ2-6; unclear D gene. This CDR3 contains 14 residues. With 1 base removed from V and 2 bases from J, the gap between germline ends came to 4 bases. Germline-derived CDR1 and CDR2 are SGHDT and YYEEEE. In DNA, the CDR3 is TGTGCCAGCAGCTTGTCGGCTGGGGCCAACGTCCTGACTTTC. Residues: CASSLSAGANVLTF.

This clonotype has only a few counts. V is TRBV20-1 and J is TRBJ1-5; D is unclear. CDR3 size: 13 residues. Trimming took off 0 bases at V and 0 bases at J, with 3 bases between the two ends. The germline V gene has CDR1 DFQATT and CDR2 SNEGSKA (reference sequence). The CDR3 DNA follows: TGCAGTGCTAGAGACAGTAGCAATCAGCCCCAGCATTTT. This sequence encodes CSARDSSNQPQHF.

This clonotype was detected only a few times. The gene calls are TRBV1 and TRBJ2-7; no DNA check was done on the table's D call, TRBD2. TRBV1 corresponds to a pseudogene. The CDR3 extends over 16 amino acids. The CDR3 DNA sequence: TGCACCAGCAGCCAAGTACCCGGGACTAACCCCTACGAGCAGTACTTC. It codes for CTSSQVPGTNPYEQYF.

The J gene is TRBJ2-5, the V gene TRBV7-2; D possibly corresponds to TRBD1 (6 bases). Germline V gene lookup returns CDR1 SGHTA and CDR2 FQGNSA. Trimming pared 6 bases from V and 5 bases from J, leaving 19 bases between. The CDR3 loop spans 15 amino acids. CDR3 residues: CASSPNPGVKETQYF. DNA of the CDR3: TGTGCCAGCAGTCCAAATCCAGGGGTTAAGGAGACCCAGTACTTC.

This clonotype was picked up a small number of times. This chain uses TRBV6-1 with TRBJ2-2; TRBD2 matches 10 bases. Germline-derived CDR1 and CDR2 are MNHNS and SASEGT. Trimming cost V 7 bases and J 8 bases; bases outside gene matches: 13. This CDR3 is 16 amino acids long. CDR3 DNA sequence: TGTGCCAGCACCCGGTGGCCTAGCGGGGGAGCGGGGGAGCTGTTTTTT. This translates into CASTRWPSGGAGELFF.

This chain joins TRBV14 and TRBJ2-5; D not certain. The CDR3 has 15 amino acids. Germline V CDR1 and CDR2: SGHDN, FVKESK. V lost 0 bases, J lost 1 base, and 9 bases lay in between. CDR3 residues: CASSQDGMIQETQYF. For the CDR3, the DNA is TGTGCCAGCAGCCAAGATGGGATGATCCAAGAGACCCAGTACTTC.

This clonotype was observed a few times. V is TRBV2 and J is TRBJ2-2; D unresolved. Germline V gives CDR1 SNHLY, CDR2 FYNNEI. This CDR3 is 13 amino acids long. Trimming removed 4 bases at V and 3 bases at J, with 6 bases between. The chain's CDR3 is CASSGADTGELFF. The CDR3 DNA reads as TGTGCCAGCAGTGGGGCGGACACCGGGGAGCTGTTTTTT.

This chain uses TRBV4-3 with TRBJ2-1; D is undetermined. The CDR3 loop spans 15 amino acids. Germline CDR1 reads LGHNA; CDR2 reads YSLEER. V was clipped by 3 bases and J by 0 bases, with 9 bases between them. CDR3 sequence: CASSQSGNSYNEQFF. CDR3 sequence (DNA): TGCGCCAGCAGCCAGAGTGGAAACTCCTACAATGAGCAGTTCTTC.

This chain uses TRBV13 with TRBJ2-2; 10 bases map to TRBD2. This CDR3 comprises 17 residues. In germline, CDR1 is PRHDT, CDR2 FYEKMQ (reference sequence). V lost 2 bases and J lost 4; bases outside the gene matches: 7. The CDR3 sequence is CASSLPSGSPSTGELFF. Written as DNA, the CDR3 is TGTGCCAGCAGCTTACCTAGCGGGAGCCCGAGCACCGGGGAGCTGTTTTTT.

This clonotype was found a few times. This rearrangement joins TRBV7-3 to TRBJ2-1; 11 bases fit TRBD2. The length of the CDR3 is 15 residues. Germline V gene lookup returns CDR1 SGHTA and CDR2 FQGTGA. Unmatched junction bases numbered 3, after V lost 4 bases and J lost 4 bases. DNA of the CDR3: TGTGCCAGCAGCTACGGGACTAGCGGTTACAATGAGCAGTTCTTC. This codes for CASSYGTSGYNEQFF.

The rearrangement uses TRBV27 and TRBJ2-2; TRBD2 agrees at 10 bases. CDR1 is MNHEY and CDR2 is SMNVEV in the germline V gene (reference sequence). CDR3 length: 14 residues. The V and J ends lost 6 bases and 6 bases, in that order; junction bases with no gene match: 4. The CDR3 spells CASRAGGPAGELFF. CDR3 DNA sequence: TGTGCCAGCAGAGCGGGAGGGCCTGCCGGGGAGCTGTTTTTT.

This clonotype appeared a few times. The CDR3 loop is CASSLEGLAGTDTQYF. DNA for the CDR3: TGTGCCAGCAGCTTAGAAGGGCTAGCGGGCACAGATACGCAGTATTTT. This rearrangement joins TRBV7-2 to TRBJ2-3, with 7 bases lining up with TRBD2. Germline V gives CDR1 SGHTA, CDR2 FQGNSA. Trimming at V came to 1 base and at J to 1 base, leaving 5 bases not matched to a gene. This CDR3 contains 16 residues.

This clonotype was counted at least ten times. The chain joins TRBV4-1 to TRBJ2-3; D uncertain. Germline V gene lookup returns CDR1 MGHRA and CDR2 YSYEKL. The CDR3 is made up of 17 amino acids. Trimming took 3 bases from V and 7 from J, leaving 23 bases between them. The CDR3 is CASSQSAGPRSLYTQYF. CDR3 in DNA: TGCGCCAGCAGCCAGTCCGCAGGTCCGAGGAGTCTGTATACGCAGTATTTT.

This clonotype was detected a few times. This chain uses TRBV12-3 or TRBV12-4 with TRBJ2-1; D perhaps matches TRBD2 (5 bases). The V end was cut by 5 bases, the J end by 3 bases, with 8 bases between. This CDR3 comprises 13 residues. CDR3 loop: CASSPTIYNEQFF. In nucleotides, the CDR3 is TGTGCCAGCAGTCCGACTATCTACAATGAGCAGTTCTTC.

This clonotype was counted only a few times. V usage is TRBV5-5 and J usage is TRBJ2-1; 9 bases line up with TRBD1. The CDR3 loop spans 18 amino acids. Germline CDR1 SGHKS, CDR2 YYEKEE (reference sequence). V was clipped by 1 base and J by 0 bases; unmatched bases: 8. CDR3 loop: CASSLKSMDRGSYNEQFF. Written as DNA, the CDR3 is TGTGCCAGCAGCTTGAAGTCAATGGACAGGGGCTCCTACAATGAGCAGTTCTTC.

CDR3 DNA sequence: TGCAGCGTTGTCAGGAGGGGCAATGAGCAGTTCTTC. Translated: CSVVRRGNEQFF. This chain joins TRBV29-1 and TRBJ2-1; perhaps TRBD2 as D (6 bases). V lost 4 bases, J lost 6 bases, and 10 bases lay in between. Germline loops: CDR1 SQVTM, CDR2 ANQGSEA. The length of the CDR3 is 12 residues.

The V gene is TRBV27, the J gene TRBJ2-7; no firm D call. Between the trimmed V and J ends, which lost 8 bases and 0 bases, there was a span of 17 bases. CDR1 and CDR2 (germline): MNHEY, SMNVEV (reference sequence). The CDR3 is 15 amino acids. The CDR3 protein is CASGLWVHNSYEQYF. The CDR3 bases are TGTGCCAGCGGTCTATGGGTCCATAACTCCTACGAGCAGTACTTC.

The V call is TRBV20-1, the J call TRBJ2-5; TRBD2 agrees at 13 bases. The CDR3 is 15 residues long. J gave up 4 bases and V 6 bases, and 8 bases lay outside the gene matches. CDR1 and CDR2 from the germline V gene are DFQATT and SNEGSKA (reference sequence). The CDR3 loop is CSARSRLAGGETQYF. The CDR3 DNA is TGCAGTGCAAGGTCCCGACTAGCGGGAGGAGAGACCCAGTACTTC.

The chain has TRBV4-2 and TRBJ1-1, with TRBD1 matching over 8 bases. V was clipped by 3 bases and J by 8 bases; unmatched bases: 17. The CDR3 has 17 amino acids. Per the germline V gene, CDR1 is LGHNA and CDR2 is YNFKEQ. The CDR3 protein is CASSQVPKGDRYSEAFF. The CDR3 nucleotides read TGTGCCAGCAGCCAGGTGCCCAAGGGGGACAGGTATTCCGAAGCTTTCTTT.

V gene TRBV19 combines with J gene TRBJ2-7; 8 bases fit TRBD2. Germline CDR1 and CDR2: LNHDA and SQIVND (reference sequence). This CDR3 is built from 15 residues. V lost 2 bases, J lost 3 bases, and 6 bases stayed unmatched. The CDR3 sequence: CASSIFGRDGYEQYF. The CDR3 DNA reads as TGTGCCAGTAGTATATTCGGGAGGGACGGCTACGAGCAGTACTTC.

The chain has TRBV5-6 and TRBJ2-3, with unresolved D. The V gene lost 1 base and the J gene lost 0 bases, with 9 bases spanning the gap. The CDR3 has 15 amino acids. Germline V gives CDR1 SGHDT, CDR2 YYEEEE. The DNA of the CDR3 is TGTGCCAGCAGCTTGATAGGGTCTAGCACAGATACGCAGTATTTT. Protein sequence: CASSLIGSSTDTQYF.

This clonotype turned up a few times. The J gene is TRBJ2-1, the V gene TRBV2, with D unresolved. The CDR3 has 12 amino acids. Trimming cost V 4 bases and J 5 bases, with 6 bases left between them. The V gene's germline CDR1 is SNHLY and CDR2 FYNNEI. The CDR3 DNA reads TGTGCCAGCAGTGGACGAGACAATGAGCAGTTCTTC. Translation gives CASSGRDNEQFF.

The CDR3 coding sequence is TGTGCTAGTGGCTCAATCAGCGCAAATGCGCAGTATTTT. Protein product: CASGSISANAQYF. V gene TRBV12-5 combines with J gene TRBJ2-3; D is undetermined. Between the trimmed V and J ends, which lost 6 bases and 10 bases, there was a span of 17 bases. The germline V gene has CDR1 LGHNT and CDR2 FRNRAP. This CDR3 region has 13 residues.

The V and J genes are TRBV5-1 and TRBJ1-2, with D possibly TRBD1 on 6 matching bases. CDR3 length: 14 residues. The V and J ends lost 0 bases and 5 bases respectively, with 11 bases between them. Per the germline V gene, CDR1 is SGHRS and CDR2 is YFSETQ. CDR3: CASSLAGEAYGYTF. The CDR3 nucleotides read TGCGCCAGCAGCTTGGCAGGGGAAGCATATGGCTACACCTTC.

The CDR3 spells CATSTGGKETQYF. The CDR3, as DNA: TGTGCCACCAGCACCGGGGGGAAAGAGACCCAGTACTTC. V gene TRBV15 combines with J gene TRBJ2-5; TRBD2 matches 7 bases. The CDR3 contains 13 residues. Looked up from germline, CDR1 is LNHNV and CDR2 is YYDKDF (reference sequence). Unmatched junction bases numbered 2, after V lost 4 bases and J lost 3 bases.

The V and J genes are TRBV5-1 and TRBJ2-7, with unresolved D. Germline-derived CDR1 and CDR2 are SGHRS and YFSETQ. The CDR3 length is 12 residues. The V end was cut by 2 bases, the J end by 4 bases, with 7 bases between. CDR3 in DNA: TGCGCCAGCAGCTTCGAATCTTACGAGCAGTACTTC. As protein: CASSFESYEQYF.

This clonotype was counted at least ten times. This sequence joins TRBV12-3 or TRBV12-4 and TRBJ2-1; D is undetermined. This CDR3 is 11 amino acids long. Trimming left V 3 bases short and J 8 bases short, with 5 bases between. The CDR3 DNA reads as TGTGCCAGCAGTTTTGTAGATGAGCAGTTCTTC. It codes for CASSFVDEQFF.